Listed below are T cell receptor beta chains from one sample, sequenced in a study of control samples from healthy donors and cancer patients. Clones were read by immunoSEQ multiplex PCR, and TCRdb kept only the in-frame ones, dropping some. Seen here are roughly 120,000 clones, around 87% observed once, and the top ten hold roughly 4%. Sequenced sample: PBMCs. These receptors originate from a woman aged 60-70 years with lung cancer. Each CDR3 is given with its conserved first and last residue. The D gene is left open where the match is weak. Clone size is shown for a subset of rows, as once, few, many or a class of expanded clone.

size	D	V	J	DNA	CDR3
-	-	TRBV5-6	TRBJ2-3	TGTGCCAGCAGCACCCGGACCCGCCGTCCAGCAGATACGCAGTATTTT	CASSTRTRRPADTQYF
-	-	TRBV5-1	TRBJ1-1	TGCGCCAGCAGCTTCAGCGCGGGGGACACTGAAGCTTTCTTT	CASSFSAGDTEAFF
-	-	TRBV5-1	TRBJ2-1	TGCGCCAGCAGCCCCCGACAGGCTGGATCCAATGAGCAGTTCTTC	CASSPRQAGSNEQFF
once	TRBD1	TRBV5-1	TRBJ1-1	TGCGCCAGCAGCTTGGAGGGGGCGGACACTGAAGCTTTCTTT	CASSLEGADTEAFF
-	TRBD1	TRBV18	TRBJ2-7	TGTGCCAGCTCGGGGGGACAGGGGGATAACGAGCAGTACTTC	CASSGGQGDNEQYF
-	TRBD1	TRBV10-1	TRBJ1-5	TGCGCCAGCACTTGTCAGGGGGGCAGGGATAGCAATCAGCCCCAGCATTTT	CASTCQGGRDSNQPQHF
-	-	TRBV4-3	TRBJ1-2	TGCGCCAGCAGCCAGGGGCAGGTTTCCAGCTATGGCTACACCTTC	CASSQGQVSSYGYTF
once	TRBD2	TRBV7-2	TRBJ2-7	TGTGCCAGCAGCCAAGGACTAGCGGGGGCCTACGAGCAGTACTTC	CASSQGLAGAYEQYF
-	-	TRBV27	TRBJ2-1	TGTGCCAGCAGAAACAACGACAGACTCTACAATGAGCAGTTCTTC	CASRNNDRLYNEQFF
-	TRBD1	TRBV5-4	TRBJ1-1	TGTGCCAGCAGCTTTACAGGGGTGGGCACTGAAGCTTTCTTT	CASSFTGVGTEAFF
-	-	TRBV7-9	TRBJ1-4	TGTGCCAGCAGCTTAGTGAAGAACCATGGTGAAAAACTGTTTTTT	CASSLVKNHGEKLFF
-	-	TRBV27	TRBJ2-3	TGTGCCAGCAGTTTATACGGCGGAGGCACAGATACGCAGTATTTT	CASSLYGGGTDTQYF
-	-	TRBV7-2	TRBJ1-6	TGTGCCAGCAGCGGACAACAGGGAGCGGATTCACCCCTCCACTTT	CASSGQQGADSPLHF
-	TRBD1	TRBV4-1	TRBJ1-1	TGCGCCAGCAGCCAGAACAGGGGTGGGGTCACTGAAGCTTTCTTT	CASSQNRGGVTEAFF
-	TRBD2	TRBV11-3	TRBJ2-1	TGTGCCAGCAGCTTCCCCCAACTAGCGGGGTTCAATGAGCAGTTCTTC	CASSFPQLAGFNEQFF
once	-	TRBV19	TRBJ1-1	TGTGCCAGTAGTATTCAAACGGATCTGAACACTGAAGCTTTCTTT	CASSIQTDLNTEAFF
-	-	TRBV5-1	TRBJ1-4	TGCGCCAGCAGCTTGGCTTACCGGGAAGATGAAAAACTGTTTTTT	CASSLAYREDEKLFF
-	-	TRBV27	TRBJ2-7	TGTGCCAGCAGTTATAAGGGGCCCGGTCGCCACGAGCAGTACTTC	CASSYKGPGRHEQYF
-	-	TRBV5-6	TRBJ1-2	TGTGCCAGCAGCGGGGCTATTTCTTATGGCTACACCTTC	CASSGAISYGYTF
few	-	TRBV27	TRBJ1-5	TGTGCCACCGTACAGGATCAGCCCCAGCATTTT	CATVQDQPQHF
-	TRBD1	TRBV5-1	TRBJ1-5	TGCGCCAGCAGCTTAGACGGGACAGGCAATCAGCCCCAGCATTTT	CASSLDGTGNQPQHF
-	-	TRBV3-1/TRBV3-2	TRBJ2-1	TGTGCCAGCAGCAGTATGGATGAGCAGTTCTTC	CASSSMDEQFF
-	-	TRBV7-9	TRBJ1-3	TGTGCCAGCAGCGTGGTGCAGGGGAGAAACACCATATATTTT	CASSVVQGRNTIYF
-	TRBD2	TRBV9	TRBJ2-2	TGTGCCAGCAGCGGAGCCGGGACTAGCGGGAGTACCGGGGAGCTGTTTTTT	CASSGAGTSGSTGELFF
-	-	TRBV28	TRBJ2-2	TGTGCCAGCAGAATGGGCGAGAACAGCTTCGCGAACACCGGGGAGCTGTTTTTT	CASRMGENSFANTGELFF
-	-	TRBV5-1	TRBJ1-4	TGCGCCAGCAGCTCACAGGGAGTTAATGAAAAACTGTTTTTT	CASSSQGVNEKLFF
-	-	TRBV5-4	TRBJ2-2	TGTGCCAGCAGTTCTCCACCCGACAGCCAGAACACCGGGGAGCTGTTTTTT	CASSSPPDSQNTGELFF
-	-	TRBV5-1	TRBJ1-4	TGCGCCAGCAGCACCGGAGGGACATCAACTAATGAAAAACTGTTTTTT	CASSTGGTSTNEKLFF
-	TRBD2	TRBV5-6	TRBJ2-1	TGTGCCAGCAGCTTGCTCGGGAGGGAGTTCTTC	CASSLLGREFF
-	TRBD1	TRBV7-3	TRBJ2-3	TGTGCCAGCAGCCCCCGAACCCCTGGGACAGGGGACGATACGCAGTATTTT	CASSPRTPGTGDDTQYF
-	-	TRBV5-6	TRBJ1-2	TGTGCCAGCAGCCTTGGGACATATGGCTACACCTTC	CASSLGTYGYTF
-	TRBD2	TRBV3-1/TRBV3-2	TRBJ2-2	TGTGCCAGCAGCCAAACTAGCGGGAACACCGGGGAGCTGTTTTTT	CASSQTSGNTGELFF
-	-	TRBV6-5	TRBJ1-5	TGTGCCAGCGGGGTTGAATTCAATCAGCCCCAGCATTTT	CASGVEFNQPQHF
-	TRBD2	TRBV4-2	TRBJ2-1	TGTGCCAGCAGCCAAGGTAGTATGGGCGGGGGGGCCTATGAGCAGTTCTTC	CASSQGSMGGGAYEQFF
-	-	TRBV28	TRBJ2-2	TGTGCCAGCAGAGTAGCCCGCAAGGAGCTGTTTTTT	CASRVARKELFF
-	-	TRBV7-8	TRBJ2-1	TGTGCCAGCAGCAGGGGGGGGGACACCTCCTACAATGAGCAGTTCTTC	CASSRGGDTSYNEQFF
-	TRBD1	TRBV4-1	TRBJ2-5	TGCGCCAGCAGCCAAGTTCCACAGGGGGCCCAAGAGACCCAGTACTTC	CASSQVPQGAQETQYF
-	TRBD2	TRBV5-1	TRBJ2-7	TGCGCCAGCAGCTTGGGAGGTTTAGCGGGAGAGTACGAGCAGTACTTC	CASSLGGLAGEYEQYF
-	-	TRBV18	TRBJ1-4	TGTGCCAGCTCACCACGGGCGACTAATGAAAAACTGTTTTTT	CASSPRATNEKLFF
-	-	TRBV27	TRBJ1-2	TGTGCCAGCAGTGCTAGGCGAGGTGGCTACACCTTC	CASSARRGGYTF